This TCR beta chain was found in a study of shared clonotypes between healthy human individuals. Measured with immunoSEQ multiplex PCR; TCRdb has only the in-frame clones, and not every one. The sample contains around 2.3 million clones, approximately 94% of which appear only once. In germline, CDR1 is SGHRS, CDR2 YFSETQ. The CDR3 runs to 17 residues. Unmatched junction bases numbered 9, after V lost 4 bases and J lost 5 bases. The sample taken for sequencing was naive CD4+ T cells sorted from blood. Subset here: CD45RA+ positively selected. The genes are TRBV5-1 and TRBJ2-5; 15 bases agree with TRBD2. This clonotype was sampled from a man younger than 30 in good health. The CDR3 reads CASSIGTSGGPGETQYF. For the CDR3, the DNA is TGCGCCAGCAGCATCGGGACTAGCGGGGGGCCGGGGGAGACCCAGTACTTC.